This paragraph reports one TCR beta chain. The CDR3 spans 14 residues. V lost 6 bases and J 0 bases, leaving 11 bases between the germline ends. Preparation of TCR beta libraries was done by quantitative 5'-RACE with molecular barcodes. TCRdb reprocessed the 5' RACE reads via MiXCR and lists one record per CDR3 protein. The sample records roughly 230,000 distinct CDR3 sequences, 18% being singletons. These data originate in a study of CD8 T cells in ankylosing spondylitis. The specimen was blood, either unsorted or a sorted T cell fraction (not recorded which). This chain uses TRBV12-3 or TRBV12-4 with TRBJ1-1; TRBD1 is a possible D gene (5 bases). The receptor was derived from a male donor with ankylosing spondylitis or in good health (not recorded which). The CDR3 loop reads CASSPGRLNTEAFF. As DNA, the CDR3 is TGTGCCAGCAGCCCGGGACGCCTGAACACTGAAGCTTTCTTT.